This section outlines one T cell receptor beta chain sequence together with its context. Its antigen is unknown. This may be a read error: a much more frequent sequence differs by one nucleotide. For CDR3 and TCR beta VDJ profiling, genomic DNA was the template used. TCRdb itself ran the reads through MiXCR, one entry per CDR3 protein. The repertoire holds under 250,000 distinct CDR3 sequences, around half seen once, with over 7.5% in the top ten. By flow cytometry, patients selected for sequencing had shown an expansion of CD8+CD57+ cells. In all patients, the disease was severe acquired aplastic anemia. Patients were untreated when blood was sampled. The V segment lost 4 bases and the J segment 9 bases; nucleotides outside the gene matches: 10. The CDR3 contains 16 residues. Germline V gives CDR1 SGHTS, CDR2 YDEGEE. This sample is drawn from a study of CD8+CD57+ T cells in acquired aplastic anemia. Study-level background: When averaged, DNA from sorted CD4+ and CD8+ cells came to 3 to 4 ug.

Whole-study findings and limits: Patients and controls were found to share 25 to 30 CD8+ CDR3 sequences.

The origin of this receptor is a human donor with aplastic anemia. J is TRBJ2-5 and V is TRBV5-8; the match to TRBD2 covers 15 bases. The sequenced sample was sorted CD4+, CD8+, or CD8+CD57+ T cells (not recorded which) from PBMCs. The CDR3 reads CASSPRTSGGGEAQYF. In nucleotides, the CDR3 is TGTGCCAGCAGCCCGAGGACTAGCGGGGGGGGGGAGGCCCAGTACTTC.